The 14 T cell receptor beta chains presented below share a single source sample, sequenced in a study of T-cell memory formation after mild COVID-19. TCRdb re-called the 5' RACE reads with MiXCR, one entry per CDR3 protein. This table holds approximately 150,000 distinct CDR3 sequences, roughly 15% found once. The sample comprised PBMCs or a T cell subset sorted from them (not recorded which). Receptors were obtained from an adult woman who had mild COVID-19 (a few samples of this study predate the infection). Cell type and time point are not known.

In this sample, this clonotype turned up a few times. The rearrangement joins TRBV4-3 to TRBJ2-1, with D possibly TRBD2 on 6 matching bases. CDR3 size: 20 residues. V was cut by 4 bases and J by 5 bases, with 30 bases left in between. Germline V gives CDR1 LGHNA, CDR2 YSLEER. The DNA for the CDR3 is TGCGCCAGCAGCCGAGAACCGGGAGCCTACCCCGTGTCGGCACACAATGAGCAGTTCTTC. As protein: CASSREPGAYPVSAHNEQFF.

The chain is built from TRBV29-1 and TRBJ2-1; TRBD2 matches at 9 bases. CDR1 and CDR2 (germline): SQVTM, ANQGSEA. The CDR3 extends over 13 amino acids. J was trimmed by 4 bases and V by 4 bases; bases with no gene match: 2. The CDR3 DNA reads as TGCAGCGTTGTGACTAGCGGTTACAATGAGCAGTTCTTC. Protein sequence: CSVVTSGYNEQFF.

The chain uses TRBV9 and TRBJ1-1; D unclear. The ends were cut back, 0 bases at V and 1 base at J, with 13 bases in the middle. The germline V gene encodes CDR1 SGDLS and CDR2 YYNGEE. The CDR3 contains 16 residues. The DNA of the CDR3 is TGTGCCAGCAGCGTAGGTTCTGGCCTTACGAACACTGAAGCTTTCTTT. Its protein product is CASSVGSGLTNTEAFF.

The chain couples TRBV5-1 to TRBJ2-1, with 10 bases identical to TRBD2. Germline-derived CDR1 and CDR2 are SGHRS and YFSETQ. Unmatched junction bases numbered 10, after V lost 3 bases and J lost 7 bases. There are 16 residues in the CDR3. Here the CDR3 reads CASSWRSGGAKNEQFF. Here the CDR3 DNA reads TGCGCCAGCAGCTGGCGGAGCGGGGGGGCCAAGAATGAGCAGTTCTTC.

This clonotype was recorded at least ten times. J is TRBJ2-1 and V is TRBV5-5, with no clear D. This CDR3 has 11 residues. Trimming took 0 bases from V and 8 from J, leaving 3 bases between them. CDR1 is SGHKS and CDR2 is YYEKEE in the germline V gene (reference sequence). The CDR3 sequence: CASSLGYEQFF. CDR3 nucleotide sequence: TGTGCCAGCAGCTTGGGTTATGAGCAGTTCTTC.

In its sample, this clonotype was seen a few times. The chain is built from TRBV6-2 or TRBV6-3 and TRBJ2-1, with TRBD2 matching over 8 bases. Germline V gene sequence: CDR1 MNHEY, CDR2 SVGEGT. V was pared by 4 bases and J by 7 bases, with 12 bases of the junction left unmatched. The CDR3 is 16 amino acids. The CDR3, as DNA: TGTGCCAGCAGTTCCTCCGGGACTAGTTATGGTAATGAGCAGTTCTTC. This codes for CASSSSGTSYGNEQFF.

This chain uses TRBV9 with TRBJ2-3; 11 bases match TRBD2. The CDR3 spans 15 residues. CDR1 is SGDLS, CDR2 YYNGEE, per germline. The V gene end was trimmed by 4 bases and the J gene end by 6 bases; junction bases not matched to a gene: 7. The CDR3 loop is CASSISGRASDTQYF. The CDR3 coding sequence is TGTGCCAGCAGCATTAGCGGGAGGGCATCGGATACGCAGTATTTT.

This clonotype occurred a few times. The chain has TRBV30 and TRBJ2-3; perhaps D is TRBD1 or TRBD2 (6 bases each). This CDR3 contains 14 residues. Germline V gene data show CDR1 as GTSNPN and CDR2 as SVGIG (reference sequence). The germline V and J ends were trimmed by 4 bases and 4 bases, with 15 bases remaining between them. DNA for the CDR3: TGTGCCTGGAAACTCGGAGGGGGTCCAGATACGCAGTATTTT. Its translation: CAWKLGGGPDTQYF.

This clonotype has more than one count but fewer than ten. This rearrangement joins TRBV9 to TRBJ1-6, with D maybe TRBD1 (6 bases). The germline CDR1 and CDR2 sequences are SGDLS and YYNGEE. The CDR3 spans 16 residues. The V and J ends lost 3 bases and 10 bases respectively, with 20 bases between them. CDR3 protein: CASSAPFGGSDSPLHF. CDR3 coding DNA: TGTGCCAGCAGCGCGCCTTTCGGGGGCTCCGACTCACCCCTCCACTTT.

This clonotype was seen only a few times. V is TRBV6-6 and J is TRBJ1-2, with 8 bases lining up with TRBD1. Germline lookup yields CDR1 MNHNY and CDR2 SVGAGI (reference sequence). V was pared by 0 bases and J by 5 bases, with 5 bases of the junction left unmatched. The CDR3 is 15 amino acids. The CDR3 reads CASSYSGQEIYGYTF. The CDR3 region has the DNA TGTGCCAGCAGTTACTCGGGACAGGAGATTTATGGCTACACCTTC.

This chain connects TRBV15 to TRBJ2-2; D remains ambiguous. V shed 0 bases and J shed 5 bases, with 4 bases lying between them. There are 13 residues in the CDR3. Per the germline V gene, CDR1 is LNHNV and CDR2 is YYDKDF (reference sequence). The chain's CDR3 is CATSRDRTGELFF. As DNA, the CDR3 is TGTGCCACCAGCAGAGATCGGACCGGGGAGCTGTTTTTT.

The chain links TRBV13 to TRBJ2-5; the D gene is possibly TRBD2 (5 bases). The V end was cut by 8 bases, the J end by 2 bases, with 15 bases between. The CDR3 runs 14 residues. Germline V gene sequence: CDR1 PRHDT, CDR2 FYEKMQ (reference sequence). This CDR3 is CASSHLLEQETQYF. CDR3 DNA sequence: TGTGCCAGCTCCCACCTACTAGAACAAGAGACCCAGTACTTC.

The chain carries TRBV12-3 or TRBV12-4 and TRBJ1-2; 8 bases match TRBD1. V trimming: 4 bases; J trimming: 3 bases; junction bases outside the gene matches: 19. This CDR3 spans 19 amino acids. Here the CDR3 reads CASSSILLGRQGAYYGYTF. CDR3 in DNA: TGTGCCAGCAGTTCCATCCTACTGGGTCGGCAGGGGGCCTACTATGGCTACACCTTC.

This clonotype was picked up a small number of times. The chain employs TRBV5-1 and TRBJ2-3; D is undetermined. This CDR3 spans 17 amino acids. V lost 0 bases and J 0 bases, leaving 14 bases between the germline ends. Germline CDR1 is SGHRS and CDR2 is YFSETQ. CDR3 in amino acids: CASSLAWGSASTDTQYF. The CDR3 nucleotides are TGCGCCAGCAGCTTGGCCTGGGGTTCCGCTAGCACAGATACGCAGTATTTT.